The entry that follows covers one T cell receptor (beta chain) sequence. This specimen comes from a study of control samples from healthy donors and cancer patients. Germline CDR1 reads SEHNR; CDR2 reads FQNEAQ (reference sequence). CDR3 size: 16 residues. V gave up 0 bases and J gave up 2 bases, with 13 bases separating them. Some clones are missing from TCRdb's copy, which holds only in-frame ones; the method was immunoSEQ multiplex PCR. The table shows 110,000 to 150,000 clones, with approximately 88% occurring only once. The specimen sequenced was blood. The origin of this receptor is a young man in good health. The chain is built from TRBV7-9 and TRBJ2-5; D might be TRBD1 (5 bases). The CDR3 nucleotides are TGTGCCAGCAGCTTAGCGAGGCCAGGGTGGCAAGAGACCCAGTACTTC. Protein product: CASSLARPGWQETQYF.